This T cell receptor beta chain was recorded in a study of blood T cell repertoires in COVID-19. Assay: immunoSEQ multiplex PCR; the TCRdb copy retains only in-frame clones and omits some. The sample contains some 140,000 clones, roughly four fifths of which appear only once. V was cut by 7 bases and J by 5 bases, with 14 bases left in between. The germline gives CDR1 LNHDA, CDR2 SQIVND (reference sequence). The length of the CDR3 is 14 residues. V gene TRBV19 combines with J gene TRBJ2-2; D may be TRBD2 (7 bases). The TCR originated in a human donor in a cohort sampled during active COVID-19. The source material was peripheral blood. As DNA, the CDR3 is TGTGCCAGTACCCAAAGGGGGGGAACCGGGGAGCTGTTTTTT. It specifies CASTQRGGTGELFF. Using reference TRBV19 and TRBJ2-2 for the parts outside the CDR3, the full variable domain is DGGITQSPKYLFRKEGQNVTLSCEQNLNHDAMYWYRQDPGQGLRLIYYSQIVNDFQKGDIAEGYSVSREKKESFPLTVTSAQKNPTAFYLCASTQRGGTGELFFGEGSRLTVL.